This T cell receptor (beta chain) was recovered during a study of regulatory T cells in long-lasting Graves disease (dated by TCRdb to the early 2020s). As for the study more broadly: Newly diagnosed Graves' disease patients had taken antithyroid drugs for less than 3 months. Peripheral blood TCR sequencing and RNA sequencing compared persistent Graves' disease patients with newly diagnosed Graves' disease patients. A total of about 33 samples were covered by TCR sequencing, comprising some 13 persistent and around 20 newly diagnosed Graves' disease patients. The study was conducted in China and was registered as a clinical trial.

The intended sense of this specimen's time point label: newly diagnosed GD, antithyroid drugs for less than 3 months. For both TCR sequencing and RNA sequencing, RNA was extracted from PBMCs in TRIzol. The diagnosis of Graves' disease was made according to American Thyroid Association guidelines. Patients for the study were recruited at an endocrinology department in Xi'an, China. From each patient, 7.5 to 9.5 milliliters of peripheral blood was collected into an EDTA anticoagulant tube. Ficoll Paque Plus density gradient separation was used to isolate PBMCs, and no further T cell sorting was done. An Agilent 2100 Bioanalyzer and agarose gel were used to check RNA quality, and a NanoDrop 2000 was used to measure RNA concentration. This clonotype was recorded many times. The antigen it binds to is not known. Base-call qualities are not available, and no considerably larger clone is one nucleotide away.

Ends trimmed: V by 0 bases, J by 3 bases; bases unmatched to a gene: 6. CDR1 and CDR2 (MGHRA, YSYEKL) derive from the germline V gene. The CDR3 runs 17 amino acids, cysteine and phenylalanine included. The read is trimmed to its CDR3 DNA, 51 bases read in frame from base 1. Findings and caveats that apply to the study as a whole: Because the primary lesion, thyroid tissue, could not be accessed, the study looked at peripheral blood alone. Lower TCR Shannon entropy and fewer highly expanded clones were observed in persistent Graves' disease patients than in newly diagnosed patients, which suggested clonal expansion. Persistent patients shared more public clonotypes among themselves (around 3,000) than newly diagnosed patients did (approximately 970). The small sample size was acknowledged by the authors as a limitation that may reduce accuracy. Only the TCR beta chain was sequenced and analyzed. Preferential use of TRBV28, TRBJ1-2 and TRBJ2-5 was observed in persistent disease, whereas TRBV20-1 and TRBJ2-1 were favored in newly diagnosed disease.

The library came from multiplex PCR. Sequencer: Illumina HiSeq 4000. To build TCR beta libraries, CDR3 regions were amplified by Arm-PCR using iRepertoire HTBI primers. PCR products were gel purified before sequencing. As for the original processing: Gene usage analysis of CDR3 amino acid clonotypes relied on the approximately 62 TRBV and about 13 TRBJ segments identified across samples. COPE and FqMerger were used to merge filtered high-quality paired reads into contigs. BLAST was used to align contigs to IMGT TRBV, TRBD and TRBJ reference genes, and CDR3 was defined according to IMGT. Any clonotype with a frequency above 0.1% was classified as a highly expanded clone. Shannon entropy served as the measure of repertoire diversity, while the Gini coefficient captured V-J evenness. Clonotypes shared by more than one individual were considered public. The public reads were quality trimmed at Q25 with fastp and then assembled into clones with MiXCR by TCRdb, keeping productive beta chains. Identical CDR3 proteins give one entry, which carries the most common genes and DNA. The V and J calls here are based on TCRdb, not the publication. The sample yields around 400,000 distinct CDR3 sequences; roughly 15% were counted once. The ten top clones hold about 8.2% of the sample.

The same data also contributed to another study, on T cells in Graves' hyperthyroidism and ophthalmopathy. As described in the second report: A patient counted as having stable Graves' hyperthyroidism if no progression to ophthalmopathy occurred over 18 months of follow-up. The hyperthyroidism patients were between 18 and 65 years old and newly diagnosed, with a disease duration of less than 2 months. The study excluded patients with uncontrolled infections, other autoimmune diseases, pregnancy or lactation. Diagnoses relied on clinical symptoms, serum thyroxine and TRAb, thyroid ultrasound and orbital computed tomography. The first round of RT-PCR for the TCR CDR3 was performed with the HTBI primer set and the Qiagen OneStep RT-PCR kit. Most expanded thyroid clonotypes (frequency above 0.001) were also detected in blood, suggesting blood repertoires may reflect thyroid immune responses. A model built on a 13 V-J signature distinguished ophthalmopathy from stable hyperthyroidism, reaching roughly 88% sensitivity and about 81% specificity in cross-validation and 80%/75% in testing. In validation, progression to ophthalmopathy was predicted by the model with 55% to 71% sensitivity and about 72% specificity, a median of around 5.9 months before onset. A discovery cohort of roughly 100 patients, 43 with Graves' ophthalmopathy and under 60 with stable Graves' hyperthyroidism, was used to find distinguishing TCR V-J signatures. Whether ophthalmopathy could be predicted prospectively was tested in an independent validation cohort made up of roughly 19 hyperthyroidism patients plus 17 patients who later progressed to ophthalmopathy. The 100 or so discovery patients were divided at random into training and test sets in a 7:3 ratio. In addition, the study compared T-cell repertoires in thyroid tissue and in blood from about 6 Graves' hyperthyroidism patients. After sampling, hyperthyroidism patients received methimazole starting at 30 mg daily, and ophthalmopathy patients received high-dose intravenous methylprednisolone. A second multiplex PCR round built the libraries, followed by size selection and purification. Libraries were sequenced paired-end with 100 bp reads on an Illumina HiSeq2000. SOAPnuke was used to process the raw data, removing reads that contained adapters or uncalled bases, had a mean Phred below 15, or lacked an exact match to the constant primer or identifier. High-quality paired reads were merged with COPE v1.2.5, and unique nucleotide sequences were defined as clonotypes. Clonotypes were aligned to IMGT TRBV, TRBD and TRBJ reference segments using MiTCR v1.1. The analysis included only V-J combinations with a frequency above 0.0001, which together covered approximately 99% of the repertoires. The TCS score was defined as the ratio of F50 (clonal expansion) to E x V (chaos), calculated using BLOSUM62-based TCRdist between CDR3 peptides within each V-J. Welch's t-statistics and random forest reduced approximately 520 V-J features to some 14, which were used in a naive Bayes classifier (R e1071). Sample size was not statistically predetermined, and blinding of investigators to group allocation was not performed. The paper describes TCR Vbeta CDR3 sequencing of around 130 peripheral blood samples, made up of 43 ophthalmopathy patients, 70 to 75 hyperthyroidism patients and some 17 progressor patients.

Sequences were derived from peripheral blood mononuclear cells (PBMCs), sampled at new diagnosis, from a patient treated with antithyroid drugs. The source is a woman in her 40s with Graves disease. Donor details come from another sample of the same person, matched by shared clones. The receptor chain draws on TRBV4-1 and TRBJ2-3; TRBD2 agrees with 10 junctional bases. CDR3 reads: CASSQDASGRVTDTQYF. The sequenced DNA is TGCGCCAGCAGCCAAGATGCTAGCGGGAGAGTTACAGATACGCAGTATTTT.